This T cell receptor beta chain originates from a study of blood T cell repertoires in COVID-19. Profiled with immunoSEQ multiplex PCR; TCRdb holds only in-frame clones, not every one. This table has over 150,000 clones, 75% to 90% appearing once. To note about this clone: The sample has other DNA sequences that encode this CDR3 too.

This study enrolled people aged 18 to 89 from 24 US geographic areas. V shed 3 bases and J shed 8 bases, with 8 bases lying between them. This CDR3 has 11 residues. Germline V gene sequence: CDR1 SGHRS, CDR2 YFSETQ. The chain has TRBV5-1 and TRBJ1-1; D may be TRBD1 (5 bases). The sequencing input was PBMCs or T cells enriched from blood (not recorded which). This receptor was identified in a man in his forties or fifties who had recovered from COVID-19. The CDR3 spells CASSSGLEAFF. CDR3 sequence (DNA): TGCGCCAGCAGCTCGGGACTGGAAGCTTTCTTT. Supplemented by reference TRBV5-1 and TRBJ1-1, the full variable domain reads KAGVTQTPRYLIKTRGQQVTLSCSPISGHRSVSWYQQTPGQGLQFLFEYFSETQRNKGNFPGRFSGRQFSNSRSEMNVSTLELGDSALYLCASSSGLEAFFGQGTRLTVV.